This TCR beta chain appears in the sequencing data of a study of T cell changes during pregnancy in multiple sclerosis. This clone was recorded a few times. Germline V gives CDR1 SGHDN, CDR2 FVKESK. Germline trimming cut 4 bases from V and 11 bases from J; bases unmatched to any gene: 8. CDR3 length: 13 residues. Produced via immunoSEQ multiplex PCR; TCRdb's table is partial and in-frame only. The sample yields roughly 61,000 clones, about 87% seen once. The sample in question was peripheral blood, obtained in the first trimester of pregnancy. The sequence came from a female donor in good health, enrolled as a control in a pregnancy study. The chain joins TRBV14 to TRBJ1-1; 9 positions agree with TRBD1. CDR3 in amino acids: CASSPGTGRQAFF. In DNA, the CDR3 is TGTGCCAGCAGCCCTGGGACAGGGAGGCAGGCTTTCTTT.